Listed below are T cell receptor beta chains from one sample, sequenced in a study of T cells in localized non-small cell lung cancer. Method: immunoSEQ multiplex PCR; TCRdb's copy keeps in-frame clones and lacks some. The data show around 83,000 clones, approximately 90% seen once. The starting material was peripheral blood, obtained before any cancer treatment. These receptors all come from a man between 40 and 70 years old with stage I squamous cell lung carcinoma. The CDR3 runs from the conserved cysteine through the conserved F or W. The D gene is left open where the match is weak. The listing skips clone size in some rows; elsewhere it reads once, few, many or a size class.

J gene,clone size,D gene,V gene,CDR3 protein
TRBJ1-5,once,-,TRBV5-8,CASSLSGQPQHF
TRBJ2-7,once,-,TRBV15,CATSGQGIAHEQYF
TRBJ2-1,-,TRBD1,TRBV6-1,CASRAGGSMNEQFF
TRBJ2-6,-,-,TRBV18,CASSPKRGSGANVLTF
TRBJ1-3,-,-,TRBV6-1,CASYKTGSGNTIYF
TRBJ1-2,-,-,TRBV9,CASSANTVVHGYTF
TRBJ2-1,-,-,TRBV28,CASGTVYNEQFF
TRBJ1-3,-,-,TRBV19,CATGLGSSGNTIYF
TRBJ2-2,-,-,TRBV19,CASSISGSPSAELFF
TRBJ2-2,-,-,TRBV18,CASSPNTGELFF
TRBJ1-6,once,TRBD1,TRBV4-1,CASSREGQDNSPLHF
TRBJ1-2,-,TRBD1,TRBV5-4,CASSLGRTGTYGYTF
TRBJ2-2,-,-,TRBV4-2,CASSQDKANTGELFF
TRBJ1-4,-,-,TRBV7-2,CASSLGVTGGEKLFF
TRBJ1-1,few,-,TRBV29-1,CSVEQQNTEAFF
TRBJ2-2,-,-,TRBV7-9,CASSRGTTLRTGELFF
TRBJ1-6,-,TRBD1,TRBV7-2,CASSLGGQRNSPLHF
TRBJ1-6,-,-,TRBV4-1,CASSQVTIREKRSPLHF
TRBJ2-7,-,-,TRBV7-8,CASSPQRSGLSSTLEQYF
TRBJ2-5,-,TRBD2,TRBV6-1,CASSELAGGQETQYF
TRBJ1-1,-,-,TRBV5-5,CASSLDWEDAFF
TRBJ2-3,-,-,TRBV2,CASSDKGSGTDTQYF
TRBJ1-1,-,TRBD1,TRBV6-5,CASRKQGMNTEAFF
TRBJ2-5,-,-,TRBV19,CASSRKSDQETQYF
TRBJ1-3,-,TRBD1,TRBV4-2,CASSQEAVRGQPGNTIYF
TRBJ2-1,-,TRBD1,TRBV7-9,CASSSALGQGGNEQFF
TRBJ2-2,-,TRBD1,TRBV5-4,CASSPGQGSGELFF
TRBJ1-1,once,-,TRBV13,CASSFRDLNTEAFF
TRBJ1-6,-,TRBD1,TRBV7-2,CASSSGQGAFNSPLHF
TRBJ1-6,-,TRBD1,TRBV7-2,CASRGDSRNSPLHF
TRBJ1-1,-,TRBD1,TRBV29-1,CSVEGGTALRAFF
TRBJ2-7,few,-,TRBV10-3,CAISYSGTLLPLSEQYF
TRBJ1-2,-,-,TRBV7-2,CASSLGGLNYGYTF
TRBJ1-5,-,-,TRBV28,CASIDVTAYSNQPQHF
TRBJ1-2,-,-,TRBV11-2,CASSLGGRSYGYTF
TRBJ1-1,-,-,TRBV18,CASSLDLTLVPFF
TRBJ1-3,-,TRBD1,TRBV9,CASSVGGTGVEIGNTIYF
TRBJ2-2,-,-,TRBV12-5,CASGLVRGRTGELFF
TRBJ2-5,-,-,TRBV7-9,CASSLTVEQETQYF
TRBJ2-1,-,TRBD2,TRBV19,CASSTSGSGGDEQFF
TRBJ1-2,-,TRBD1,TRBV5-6,CASSLYYQGDYGYTF
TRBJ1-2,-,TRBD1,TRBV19,CASIQTGAGDGYTF
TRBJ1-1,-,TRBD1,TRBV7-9,CASSVSWRDSAYEAFF
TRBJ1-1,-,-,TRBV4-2,CASSGGTGNTEAFF
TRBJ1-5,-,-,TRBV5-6,CASSSLSTPGQPQHF
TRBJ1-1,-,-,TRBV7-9,CASSPRQNTEAFF
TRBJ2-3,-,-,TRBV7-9,CAKSGSGNTDTQYF
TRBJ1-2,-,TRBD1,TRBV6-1,CASRIGTGFYGYTF
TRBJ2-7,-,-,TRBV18,CASSPPGTAYEQYF
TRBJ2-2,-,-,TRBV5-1,CASSLVRQYTGELFF
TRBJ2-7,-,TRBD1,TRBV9,CASSVDGQGFGEQYF